These 19 T cell receptor beta chains came from one sample sequenced in a study of CD8 T cells in ankylosing spondylitis. TCRdb re-analysed the 5' RACE reads in MiXCR, keeping a single row per CDR3 protein. The sample yields roughly 240,000 distinct CDR3 sequences, 8% to 10% seen once. The sequenced sample was blood, either unsorted or a sorted T cell fraction (not recorded which). The receptor set was obtained from a female donor with ankylosing spondylitis or in good health (not recorded which).

Many counts were recorded for this clonotype. The chain employs TRBV29-1 and TRBJ2-1, with 13 bases lining up with TRBD2. The junction had 7 bases not matched to a gene; V was cut back by 8 bases and J by 9 bases. This CDR3 region has 13 residues. Germline V gene lookup returns CDR1 SQVTM and CDR2 ANQGSEA. The CDR3 nucleotides are TGCAGCTCCCGGACTAGCGGGAGCGGTGAGCAGTTCTTC. Translation gives CSSRTSGSGEQFF.

Many counts were recorded for this clonotype. The rearrangement links TRBV30 to TRBJ1-3; possible D gene TRBD1, 6 bases. Germline values: CDR1 GTSNPN, CDR2 SVGIG (reference sequence). The CDR3 is 14 residues long. V lost 2 bases and J 0 bases, leaving 8 bases between the germline ends. The CDR3 spells CAWSRDNSGNTIYF. The CDR3 bases are TGTGCCTGGAGTAGGGACAACTCTGGAAACACCATATATTTT.

This clonotype was counted many times. V is TRBV3-1 and J is TRBJ2-7; D unclear. Germline CDR1 reads LGHDT; CDR2 reads YNNKEL (reference sequence). The germline V and J ends were trimmed by 1 base and 4 bases, with 17 bases remaining between them. The CDR3 has 16 residues. The CDR3 is CASSQVDLKRPYEQYF. In nucleotides, the CDR3 is TGTGCCAGCAGCCAAGTGGATCTAAAGAGGCCATACGAGCAGTACTTC.

This clonotype was recorded many times. V and J are TRBV6-2 or TRBV6-3 and TRBJ1-2; D not certain. The CDR3 loop spans 12 amino acids. Trimming took off 6 bases at V and 2 bases at J, with 7 bases between the two ends. Germline loops: CDR1 MNHEY, CDR2 SVGEGT. CDR3 sequence: CASRGSNYGYTF. CDR3 DNA: TGTGCCAGCAGGGGGTCCAACTATGGCTACACCTTC.

This clonotype appeared many times. The genes are TRBV27 and TRBJ1-5; D gene uncertain. V lost 1 base to trimming and J lost 3 bases, with 7 bases between them. The CDR3 is made up of 14 amino acids. Germline V gene sequence: CDR1 MNHEY, CDR2 SMNVEV (reference sequence). Here the CDR3 reads CASSLFGANQPQHF. The CDR3 coding sequence is TGTGCCAGCAGTTTATTCGGAGCCAATCAGCCCCAGCATTTT.

This clonotype has ten or more counts. The chain links TRBV9 to TRBJ2-1; a possible D gene is TRBD2 (5 bases). V lost 0 bases to trimming and J lost 0 bases, with 13 bases between them. Germline V lookup: CDR1 SGDLS, CDR2 YYNGEE. CDR3 size: 17 residues. CDR3 sequence: CASSVGTGLSSYNEQFF. The CDR3 DNA sequence: TGTGCCAGCAGCGTAGGGACTGGACTGAGCTCCTACAATGAGCAGTTCTTC.

There are many counts of this clonotype. The rearrangement joins TRBV29-1 to TRBJ1-1; a weak D match, TRBD1 (5 bases). Germline assignment: CDR1 SQVTM and CDR2 ANQGSEA. The V gene lost 4 bases and the J gene lost 6 bases, with 18 bases spanning the gap. The CDR3 totals 14 residues. CDR3 region: CSVGGGLRGPEAFF. The CDR3 DNA is TGCAGCGTTGGGGGGGGACTTCGGGGCCCTGAAGCTTTCTTT.

On this clonotype itself: A much more abundant neighbour one base away suggests this may be a read error. The CDR3 loop is CASSLAGEYIQHF. The CDR3 nucleotides are TGTGCCAGCAGCTTAGCGGGGGAGTACATTCAGCACTTC. V is TRBV11-3 and J is TRBJ2-4, with D perhaps matching TRBD2 (6 bases). Germline assignment: CDR1 SGHNT and CDR2 YENEEA. CDR3 size: 13 residues.

There are many counts of this clonotype. The chain links TRBV18 to TRBJ2-4; D is ambiguous. Germline assignment: CDR1 KGHSH and CDR2 LQKENI. V was pared by 3 bases and J by 6 bases, with 6 bases between. This CDR3 comprises 12 residues. CDR3 nucleotide sequence: TGTGCCAGCTCACCTTCAAGAAACATTCAGTACTTC. The encoded protein is CASSPSRNIQYF. The variable domain in full, completed from reference TRBV18 and TRBJ2-4, reads NAGVMQNPRHLVRRRGQEARLRCSPMKGHSHVYWYRQLPEEGLKFMVYLQKENIIDESGMPKERFSAEFPKEGPSILRIQQVVRGDSAAYFCASSPSRNIQYFGAGTRLSVL.

This clonotype was recorded at least ten times. The DNA of the CDR3 is TGCAGTGCTAGAGATGAATTGGGACAGGGGCGTAGGGAGCAGTACTTC. It specifies CSARDELGQGRREQYF. V and J are TRBV20-1 and TRBJ2-7; 10 positions match TRBD1. This CDR3 has 16 residues. The V gene end was trimmed by 0 bases and the J gene end by 7 bases; junction bases not matched to a gene: 12. Germline V gives CDR1 DFQATT, CDR2 SNEGSKA (reference sequence).

V gene TRBV7-2 combines with J gene TRBJ2-3; D is unresolved. CDR1 and CDR2 (germline): SGHTA, FQGNSA. V shed 1 base and J shed 1 base, with 15 bases lying between them. The CDR3 has 17 amino acids. CDR3 sequence (DNA): TGTGCCAGCAGCTTAGGTGGTGGGTGGAGTGGCACAGATACGCAGTATTTT. It is translated as CASSLGGGWSGTDTQYF.

Ten or more counts support this clonotype. The gene calls are TRBV9 and TRBJ2-1; D call uncertain. The CDR3 totals 13 residues. Looked up from germline, CDR1 is SGDLS and CDR2 is YYNGEE. V lost 2 bases, J lost 5 bases, and 8 bases lay in between. CDR3 sequence: CASSVLVDNEQFF. CDR3 in DNA: TGTGCCAGCAGCGTCCTGGTTGACAATGAGCAGTTCTTC.

This clonotype was observed many times. The chain is built from TRBV9 and TRBJ2-1; 12 positions match TRBD2. Germline values: CDR1 SGDLS, CDR2 YYNGEE. This CDR3 spans 17 amino acids. J gave up 7 bases and V 3 bases, and 11 bases lay outside the gene matches. CDR3 protein: CASSGTSSGRAHNEQFF. CDR3 bases: TGTGCCAGCAGCGGTACTTCTAGCGGGAGGGCCCATAATGAGCAGTTCTTC.

In the case of this clonotype: One junction end does not reproduce the germline sequence, and a read error may be involved. The rearrangement links TRBV5-6 to TRBJ2-1, with a tentative D call TRBD2 (5 bases). Germline V gene sequence: CDR1 SGHDT, CDR2 YYEEEE. The CDR3 has 15 amino acids. The CDR3, as DNA: TGTACCAGCAGCTTTGACGAGGGCGGCTACAATGAGCAGTTCTTC. Protein sequence: CTSSFDEGGYNEQFF.

This clonotype was counted at least ten times. The J gene is TRBJ2-7, the V gene TRBV4-2, with TRBD2 matching 7 bases. The V and J ends lost 1 base and 5 bases, in that order; junction bases with no gene match: 8. Germline values: CDR1 LGHNA, CDR2 YNFKEQ. The CDR3 spans 15 residues. CDR3 amino acids: CASSQVPGGLDEQYF. The CDR3, as DNA: TGTGCCAGCAGCCAAGTACCGGGGGGTCTGGACGAGCAGTACTTC.

This clonotype has ten or more counts. The chain couples TRBV5-5 to TRBJ1-2, with D perhaps matching TRBD1 (6 bases). The CDR3 covers 15 residues. Trimming pared 7 bases from V and 3 bases from J, leaving 19 bases between. Germline V gene lookup returns CDR1 SGHKS and CDR2 YYEKEE (reference sequence). CDR3 nucleotides: TGTGCCAGCCGGCGGGACACCCAATTGGACTATGGCTACACCTTC. Its protein is CASRRDTQLDYGYTF.

Comments on this clonotype: No DNA is shown, since the ends of the CDR3 on it are uncertain; the CDR3 is the one TCRdb lists. This rearrangement joins TRBV7-6 to TRBJ2-1; the listed D gene, TRBD2, was not tested against the DNA. Germline-derived CDR1 and CDR2 are SGHVS and FNYEAQ. The CDR3 is 14 amino acids long, termini counted. The CDR3 is CASSLVGSGSDPFF.

In its sample, this clonotype was seen a few times. This chain uses TRBV28 with TRBJ2-3, with TRBD2 matching 8 bases. Looked up from germline, CDR1 is MDHEN and CDR2 is SYDVKM. This CDR3 is built from 18 residues. V lost 2 bases, J lost 2 bases, and 12 bases stayed unmatched. The CDR3 bases are TGTGCCAGCAGTTTAGGACCCACTAGCGGTCCCTTCACAGATACGCAGTATTTT. Translated: CASSLGPTSGPFTDTQYF.

This clonotype was seen at least ten times. The rearrangement links TRBV7-2 to TRBJ2-7; D might be TRBD1 (6 bases). The CDR3 totals 13 residues. CDR1 is SGHTA, CDR2 FQGNSA, per germline. V lost 3 bases and J lost 6, with 12 bases in between. The CDR3 nucleotides read TGTGCCAGCAGCTTCACAGGGTATGGCGAGCAGTACTTC. Its translation is CASSFTGYGEQYF.